The 31 T cell receptor beta chains listed next were all sequenced from one sample in a study of T cell clonotyping in hematopoietic cell transplantation (dated by TCRdb to 2020 to 2022). Library generation was performed with the immunoSEQ multiplex PCR assay. Not all clones reach the TCRdb copy of this immuneACCESS table, which keeps in-frame sequences only. Checked studies attribute under half of the gap to unresolved V genes and leave the rest unexplained. The sample has about 18,000 clones on record, more than 65% of them singletons. Approximately 15% of the sample is in the top ten clones. The source material was peripheral blood mononuclear cells. The receptors were sampled from a man aged 55 to 69 in good health. Some clones in this sample may be carry-over from other donors' samples.

This clone rates as medium-sized. This chain uses TRBV6-5 with TRBJ2-3; TRBD2 is a possible D gene (6 bases). Germline V CDR1 and CDR2: MNHEY, SVGAGI. This CDR3 has 14 residues. The ends were cut back, 6 bases at V and 5 bases at J, with 15 bases in the middle. The CDR3 reads CASRLSGSGDTQYF. The CDR3 bases are TGTGCCAGCAGACTGTCTGGTAGCGGAGATACGCAGTATTTT.

The chain uses TRBV19 and TRBJ1-1; no clear D. Germline V lookup: CDR1 LNHDA, CDR2 SQIVND (reference sequence). V gave up 2 bases and J gave up 4 bases, with 8 bases separating them. The CDR3 has 13 residues. CDR3 DNA: TGTGCCAGTAGTATAAGAGTTCCCACTGAAGCTTTCTTT. Translation gives CASSIRVPTEAFF.

As to this clone: At one end the junction does not follow the germline gene, possibly because of a read error. The rearrangement uses TRBV14 and TRBJ1-6; no definite D call. Germline V gene data show CDR1 as SGHDN and CDR2 as FVKESK. This CDR3 is built from 14 residues. The CDR3 reads CASSQGVKGSPLHF. CDR3 DNA sequence: TGTGCCAGCAGTCAAGGAGTAAAAGGCTCACCCCTCCACTTT.

J is TRBJ2-7 and V is TRBV30; D not resolved. Germline CDR1 reads GTSNPN; CDR2 reads SVGIG (reference sequence). This CDR3 region has 12 residues. V was pared by 0 bases and J by 3 bases, with 6 bases between. The CDR3 sequence is CAWSVSGYEQYF. CDR3 DNA: TGTGCCTGGAGTGTGTCGGGCTACGAGCAGTACTTC.

This chain joins TRBV9 and TRBJ2-2; TRBD2 agrees at 12 bases. Trimming cost V 0 bases and J 0 bases; bases outside gene matches: 3. Germline V lookup: CDR1 SGDLS, CDR2 YYNGEE. CDR3 length: 18 residues. The CDR3 nucleotides read TGTGCCAGCAGCGTAGGACTAGCGGGAGCCTCGAACACCGGGGAGCTGTTTTTT. This codes for CASSVGLAGASNTGELFF. Together with reference TRBV9 and TRBJ2-2, the CDR3 gives the full variable domain: DSGVTQTPKHLITATGQRVTLRCSPRSGDLSVYWYQQSLDQGLQFLIQYYNGEERAKGNILERFSAQQFPDLHSELNLSSLELGDSALYFCASSVGLAGASNTGELFFGEGSRLTVL.

This clone was recorded once. J is TRBJ2-7 and V is TRBV7-6; 10 bases agree with TRBD1. The CDR3 runs to 17 residues. Trimming removed 5 bases from V and 1 base from J; junction bases left unmatched: 11. CDR1 is SGHVS and CDR2 is FNYEAQ in the germline V gene. CDR3 sequence reads: CASSLSPGQGLSYEQYF. CDR3 nucleotides: TGTGCCAGCAGCCTCTCACCGGGACAGGGGTTGTCCTACGAGCAGTACTTC.

The genes are TRBV7-9 and TRBJ2-1; 10 bases match TRBD2. The germline V gene has CDR1 SEHNR and CDR2 FQNEAQ (reference sequence). CDR3 size: 16 residues. V was pared by 0 bases and J by 10 bases, with 9 bases of the junction left unmatched. The CDR3 nucleotides read TGTGCCAGCAGCTTAGCGGCTCTAGCGGGAGTGGGGGAGCAGTTCTTC. Translating it yields CASSLAALAGVGEQFF.

The rearrangement uses TRBV6-6 and TRBJ1-6; D gene ambiguous. Germline CDR1 reads MNHNY; CDR2 reads SVGAGI (reference sequence). The CDR3 runs 11 residues. V lost 8 bases and J lost 7, with 6 bases in between. CDR3 DNA: TGTGCCAGCCAACGAAATTCACCCCTCCACTTT. This encodes CASQRNSPLHF.

The chain joins TRBV30 to TRBJ1-5; D remains ambiguous. Germline CDR1 and CDR2: GTSNPN and SVGIG (reference sequence). V was clipped by 4 bases and J by 3 bases, with 13 bases between them. This CDR3 is 14 amino acids long. The CDR3 DNA follows: TGTGCCTGGACCCAAGGACGGAACAATCAGCCCCAGCATTTT. Protein: CAWTQGRNNQPQHF.

This chain uses TRBV28 with TRBJ1-5, with D possibly matching TRBD1 (6 bases). The CDR3 sequence is 13 residues long. Looked up from germline, CDR1 is MDHEN and CDR2 is SYDVKM. V was trimmed by 8 bases and J by 5 bases, leaving 13 bases between them. CDR3 in DNA: TGTGCCAGCCGGGGGGGGGCATATCAGCCCCAGCATTTT. It translates to CASRGGAYQPQHF.

About this clone itself: The junction departs from the called germline gene at one end, perhaps through a read error. The V and J genes are TRBV19 and TRBJ1-3; D gene uncertain. The CDR3 is made up of 13 amino acids. CDR1 LNHDA and CDR2 SQIVND come from the germline V gene (reference sequence). CDR3 region: CASSILDSSPGVF. In DNA, the CDR3 is TGTGCCAGTAGTATCCTCGATAGTAGCCCTGGGGTATTT.

This clone was seen a few times. The rearrangement uses TRBV21-1 and TRBJ2-7; the table's D gene call, TRBD2, was not cross checked with the DNA. TRBV21-1 is termed a pseudogene. The CDR3 spans 12 residues. Here the CDR3 reads CASSRETYEQYF. DNA for the CDR3: TGTGCCAGCAGCAGGGAGACCTACGAGCAGTACTTC.

This clone was picked up a small number of times. The chain uses TRBV2 and TRBJ2-5; TRBD2 might be the D (5 bases). Deletions cut 6 bases from V and 9 bases from J, with 23 bases between. The CDR3 runs 15 residues. Germline V CDR1 and CDR2: SNHLY, FYNNEI. The CDR3: CASRTLDSSWEPQYF. The CDR3 nucleotides read TGTGCCAGCAGAACGCTTGACTCCTCCTGGGAGCCCCAGTACTTC.

The V call is TRBV29-1, the J call TRBJ1-5, with D possibly matching TRBD1 (5 bases). The CDR3 is 14 amino acids. V was shortened by 5 bases and J by 7 bases, with 18 bases between the two germline ends. The germline V gene has CDR1 SQVTM and CDR2 ANQGSEA. The CDR3 loop reads CSVSTGGAGQPQHF. CDR3 DNA: TGCAGCGTTAGTACGGGGGGTGCAGGCCAGCCCCAGCATTTT.

V and J are TRBV11-2 and TRBJ2-3, with D uncertain. The germline CDR1 and CDR2 sequences are SGHAT and FQNNGV. The germline V and J ends were trimmed by 5 bases and 5 bases, with 8 bases remaining between them. The CDR3 contains 12 residues. CDR3 bases: TGTGCCAGCAGCGGACCGGGAGATACGCAGTATTTT. Its protein is CASSGPGDTQYF.

This chain uses TRBV10-3 with TRBJ1-5; TRBD1 matches 10 bases. Germline V gives CDR1 ENHRY, CDR2 SYGVKD. This CDR3 is 14 amino acids long. The J segment lost 1 base and the V segment lost 11 bases, leaving 5 bases of the junction unmatched. This chain's CDR3 is CAGGTGDSNQPQHF. The CDR3 region has the DNA TGTGCCGGGGGGACAGGGGACAGCAATCAGCCCCAGCATTTT.

The CDR3 bases are TGTGCCAGCAGCTCCGCCGCGGGCGGGAGGGGTAATGAGCAGTTCTTC. It codes for CASSSAAGGRGNEQFF. The rearrangement links TRBV7-2 to TRBJ2-1; 9 positions agree with TRBD2. V trimming: 4 bases; J trimming: 7 bases; junction bases outside the gene matches: 11. Germline values: CDR1 SGHTA, CDR2 FQGNSA. The CDR3 is 16 amino acids.

J is TRBJ1-5 and V is TRBV30; D possibly corresponds to TRBD1 (6 bases). Trimming left V 2 bases short and J 4 bases short, with 12 bases between. The CDR3 length is 14 residues. Germline V gene lookup returns CDR1 GTSNPN and CDR2 SVGIG (reference sequence). The CDR3 sequence is CAWSKGGGNQPQHF. CDR3 coding DNA: TGTGCCTGGAGTAAAGGGGGGGGGAATCAGCCCCAGCATTTT. Filled out from reference TRBV30 and TRBJ1-5, the complete variable domain reads SQTIHQWPATLVQPVGSPLSLECTVEGTSNPNLYWYRQAAGRGLQLLFYSVGIGQISSEVPQNLSASRPQDRQFILSSKKLLLSDSGFYLCAWSKGGGNQPQHFGDGTRLSIL.

This clone was observed a handful of times. The chain carries TRBV27 and TRBJ2-3; 8 nucleotides agree with TRBD2. The CDR3 contains 16 residues. Trimming at V came to 5 bases and at J to 1 base, leaving 8 bases not matched to a gene. Germline V gives CDR1 MNHEY, CDR2 SMNVEV (reference sequence). CDR3 loop: CASSQPSGSGTDTQYF. In DNA, the CDR3 is TGTGCCAGCAGTCAGCCCAGCGGGAGCGGCACAGATACGCAGTATTTT.

The V gene is TRBV6-5, the J gene TRBJ1-5, with TRBD1 identical over 7 bases. The CDR3 consists of 15 residues. V shed 4 bases, J shed 2 bases, and the junction held 5 bases outside the gene matches. CDR1 is MNHEY and CDR2 is SVGAGI in the germline V gene. This chain's CDR3 is CASSSVGTGNQPQHF. The CDR3 DNA follows: TGTGCCAGCAGTTCCGTCGGGACAGGCAATCAGCCCCAGCATTTT.

The CDR3 spells CASKDGRGSPLHF. DNA of the CDR3: TGTGCCAGCAAGGACGGACGCGGGTCACCCCTCCACTTT. This chain joins TRBV6-5 and TRBJ1-6; D is unclear. Looked up from germline, CDR1 is MNHEY and CDR2 is SVGAGI. This CDR3 has 13 amino acids. V dropped 7 bases and J dropped 10 bases, with 14 bases sitting between them.

J is TRBJ1-3 and V is TRBV19, with 11 bases fitting TRBD1. The germline gives CDR1 LNHDA, CDR2 SQIVND (reference sequence). Losses at the gene ends were 3 bases for V and 4 bases for J; bases not matched to a gene: 8. The CDR3 has 17 residues. CDR3 in amino acids: CASSMSGTGGFGNTIYF. The CDR3 DNA follows: TGTGCCAGTAGTATGTCCGGGACAGGGGGTTTCGGAAACACCATATATTTT.

This clone was picked up one time. The chain links TRBV5-4 to TRBJ1-4; no clear D gene. CDR1 and CDR2 (germline): SGHNT, YYREEE (reference sequence). This CDR3 contains 14 residues. Trimming shortened V by 4 bases and J by 5 bases, and 12 bases separated the two germline ends. The CDR3 reads CASSVLGKNEKLFF. The CDR3, as DNA: TGTGCCAGCAGCGTCCTAGGAAAAAATGAAAAACTGTTTTTT.

V usage is TRBV5-1 and J usage is TRBJ2-1; 11 bases are a match to TRBD2. The CDR3 extends over 15 amino acids. Germline CDR1 reads SGHRS; CDR2 reads YFSETQ. The V segment lost 5 bases and the J segment 3 bases; nucleotides outside the gene matches: 4. DNA of the CDR3: TGCGCCAGCAGACCAACTAGCGGGGGCTACAATGAGCAGTTCTTC. Protein product: CASRPTSGGYNEQFF.

V gene TRBV18 combines with J gene TRBJ2-7, with D possibly TRBD1 on 6 matching bases. The CDR3 loop spans 15 amino acids. Germline CDR1 reads KGHSH; CDR2 reads LQKENI. Trimming removed 8 bases at V and 2 bases at J, with 19 bases between. CDR3 nucleotide sequence: TGTGCCAGCCTTCCGGCAGGGGTACCTACCTACGAGCAGTACTTC. Translation gives CASLPAGVPTYEQYF.

The chain recombines TRBV30 with TRBJ2-7, with 7 nucleotides matching TRBD1. The CDR3 has 13 amino acids. Unmatched junction bases numbered 3, after V lost 0 bases and J lost 4 bases. The germline CDR1 and CDR2 sequences are GTSNPN and SVGIG (reference sequence). CDR3 sequence reads: CAWSVRGLYEQYF. The CDR3 region has the DNA TGTGCCTGGAGTGTAAGGGGGCTATACGAGCAGTACTTC.

The gene calls are TRBV9 and TRBJ2-3; D perhaps matches TRBD2 (6 bases). The V end was cut by 0 bases, the J end by 8 bases, with 22 bases between. CDR3 length: 17 residues. The germline V gene encodes CDR1 SGDLS and CDR2 YYNGEE. CDR3: CASSVASGGSHVATQYF. For the CDR3, the DNA is TGTGCCAGCAGCGTAGCGAGTGGGGGGTCTCATGTCGCTACGCAGTATTTT. Looking up the rest from reference TRBV9 and TRBJ2-3 gives the full variable domain: DSGVTQTPKHLITATGQRVTLRCSPRSGDLSVYWYQQSLDQGLQFLIQYYNGEERAKGNILERFSAQQFPDLHSELNLSSLELGDSALYFCASSVASGGSHVATQYFGPGTRLTVL.

The chain employs TRBV7-2 and TRBJ1-2, with 10 bases matching TRBD1. V shed 5 bases and J 6 bases; nucleotides not matched to a gene: 9. This CDR3 is built from 15 residues. Per germline, CDR1 SGHTA and CDR2 FQGNSA. The chain's CDR3 is CASSHAGTGDHGYTF. CDR3 bases: TGTGCCAGCAGCCATGCCGGGACAGGGGATCATGGCTACACCTTC.

This chain links TRBV19 with TRBJ1-1, with a possible D match to TRBD1 (5 bases). CDR3 length equals 15 residues. Per germline, CDR1 LNHDA and CDR2 SQIVND (reference sequence). V was cut by 6 bases and J by 6 bases, with 20 bases left in between. The CDR3 coding sequence is TGTGCCAGTAGGAGTAGGAGTGGGGGTGCAGCTGAAGCTTTCTTT. Amino acid sequence: CASRSRSGGAAEAFF.

The chain links TRBV7-9 to TRBJ2-3, with TRBD2 as a possible D gene (6 bases). The germline gives CDR1 SEHNR, CDR2 FQNEAQ (reference sequence). V shed 5 bases and J shed 6 bases, with 18 bases lying between them. CDR3 size: 15 residues. The CDR3 coding sequence is TGTGCCAGCAGCATCCTCTATGGGGGGTCGGATACGCAGTATTTT. This codes for CASSILYGGSDTQYF.

The chain employs TRBV23-1 and TRBJ1-1, with no clear D. TRBV23-1 is designated an ORF whose function remains uncertain. The CDR3 is 14 residues long. The V gene lost 9 bases and the J gene lost 3 bases, with 17 bases spanning the gap. The CDR3 sequence is CASNPGRGYTEAFF. The CDR3 DNA follows: TGCGCCAGTAACCCAGGACGGGGATACACTGAAGCTTTCTTT.